Shown below are 28 T cell receptor beta chains from a single sample sequenced in a study of human T cells and chemical hapten exposure. MiXCR, run by TCRdb on the RACE reads, gives a single entry per CDR3 protein. The repertoire includes approximately 260,000 distinct CDR3 sequences, just under 8% of them detected once, and approximately 1.2% sits in the top ten. Time point defined: pre-sensitization, week 0. Regarding treatment: therapeutic diphenylcyclopropenone sensitization with weekly scalp DPC. Source: whole blood, taken in connection with sensitization to the hapten diphenylcyclopropenone (DPC). All receptors derive from a man younger than 35 with alopecia areata. Some clones in this sample may be carry-over from other donors' samples.

This clonotype occurred many times. The chain employs TRBV7-6 and TRBJ2-3; D is perhaps TRBD1 (6 bases). Trimming took 2 bases from V and 5 from J, leaving 14 bases between them. Germline-derived CDR1 and CDR2 are SGHVS and FNYEAQ. The CDR3 totals 15 residues. The CDR3 DNA sequence: TGTGCCAGCAGCTTATTACAGGGTTCGGGAGATACGCAGTATTTT. Residues: CASSLLQGSGDTQYF.

The V and J genes are TRBV6-2 or TRBV6-3 and TRBJ1-5; 8 nucleotides align to TRBD1. Germline V gives CDR1 MNHEY, CDR2 SVGEGT. V trimming: 3 bases; J trimming: 7 bases; junction bases outside the gene matches: 8. The CDR3 is made up of 15 amino acids. The CDR3 loop is CASSYAGGAGQPQHF. The CDR3 DNA sequence: TGTGCCAGCAGTTATGCAGGGGGCGCAGGGCAGCCCCAGCATTTT.

This clonotype was seen more than once but under ten times. The chain carries TRBV7-2 and TRBJ2-3, with 9 nucleotides matching TRBD2. There are 11 residues in the CDR3. From germline, CDR1 is SGHTA and CDR2 FQGNSA. The V and J ends lost 8 bases and 8 bases, in that order; junction bases with no gene match: 2. CDR3 DNA sequence: TGTGCCAGCGAACTAGCGGGTACGCAGTATTTT. Amino acid sequence: CASELAGTQYF.

The chain is built from TRBV5-5 and TRBJ2-3; 7 bases align to TRBD1. CDR1 and CDR2 (germline): SGHKS, YYEKEE (reference sequence). The junction had 6 bases not matched to a gene; V was cut back by 4 bases and J by 1 base. CDR3 length: 15 residues. The CDR3 DNA follows: TGTGCCAGCAGCGCACAAGGGGGCCGCACAGATACGCAGTATTTT. Protein: CASSAQGGRTDTQYF.

This clonotype was seen only a few times. This chain connects TRBV6-5 to TRBJ1-6; no reliable D call. Trimming took 0 bases from V and 9 from J, leaving 6 bases between them. This CDR3 comprises 13 residues. Germline V CDR1 and CDR2: MNHEY, SVGAGI. CDR3: CASSYSRGSPLHF. CDR3 DNA sequence: TGTGCCAGCAGTTACTCGAGAGGTTCACCCCTCCACTTT.

This clonotype occurred a few times. The chain combines TRBV6-5 with TRBJ2-7; D is unclear. This CDR3 is built from 12 residues. V was trimmed by 7 bases and J by 5 bases, leaving 12 bases between them. The germline V gene encodes CDR1 MNHEY and CDR2 SVGAGI. The CDR3 loop is CASTGPAHEQYF. CDR3 sequence (DNA): TGTGCCAGCACGGGCCCGGCCCACGAGCAGTACTTC.

J is TRBJ1-1 and V is TRBV4-1, with D maybe TRBD1 (6 bases). This CDR3 has 13 amino acids. The V and J ends lost 8 bases and 12 bases respectively, with 22 bases between them. Germline lookup yields CDR1 MGHRA and CDR2 YSYEKL. This CDR3 reads CASRPPRGKYPFF. CDR3 DNA: TGCGCCAGCCGCCCACCGAGGGGGAAGTACCCTTTCTTT.

A few counts support this clonotype. The CDR3, as DNA: TGTGCCAGCAGTGGACTAGTCGGGGGGGATGAGCAGTTCTTC. This translates into CASSGLVGGDEQFF. This rearrangement joins TRBV6-5 to TRBJ2-1; 8 nucleotides agree with TRBD2. Per germline, CDR1 MNHEY and CDR2 SVGAGI. The CDR3 consists of 14 residues. V was pared by 5 bases and J by 8 bases, with 8 bases of the junction left unmatched.

This clonotype was observed a handful of times. The J gene is TRBJ2-1, the V gene TRBV7-2; D perhaps matches TRBD1 (7 bases). The CDR3 totals 14 residues. Trimming took 2 bases from V and 5 from J, leaving 10 bases between them. The germline gives CDR1 SGHTA, CDR2 FQGNSA. The DNA for the CDR3 is TGTGCCAGCAGCTTACAGGGGGGAAACAATGAGCAGTTCTTC. It is translated as CASSLQGGNNEQFF.

At least ten counts were recorded for this clonotype. The V gene is TRBV6-2 or TRBV6-3, the J gene TRBJ2-1, with TRBD1 matching over 8 bases. The CDR3 loop spans 17 amino acids. Trimming cost V 6 bases and J 2 bases; bases outside gene matches: 12. Germline CDR1 and CDR2: MNHEY and SVGEGT. In DNA, the CDR3 is TGTGCCAGCAGCTATTTCCTTGGACAGGGTACCTACAATGAGCAGTTCTTC. It codes for CASSYFLGQGTYNEQFF.

The table lists this clonotype with a few counts. The chain carries TRBV7-9 and TRBJ2-7; no clear D gene. Germline CDR1 and CDR2: SEHNR and FQNEAQ (reference sequence). V lost 8 bases and J lost 0, with 17 bases in between. This CDR3 has 15 residues. The CDR3 protein is CASARGLSPSYEQYF. Here the CDR3 DNA reads TGTGCCAGCGCTCGAGGCCTCTCACCCTCCTACGAGCAGTACTTC.

This clonotype occurred a few times. The chain links TRBV20-1 to TRBJ1-3; D perhaps matches TRBD1 (6 bases). Germline V gene sequence: CDR1 DFQATT, CDR2 SNEGSKA (reference sequence). The V end lost 4 bases, the J end lost 4 bases, and 11 bases lay between the germline ends. The length of the CDR3 is 13 residues. The CDR3 region is CSAIQGSGNTIYF. CDR3 nucleotide sequence: TGCAGTGCTATTCAGGGGTCGGGAAACACCATATATTTT.

This chain uses TRBV6-4 with TRBJ2-5; no clear D gene. Germline V lookup: CDR1 MRHNA, CDR2 SNTAGT. V shed 10 bases and J shed 5 bases, with 14 bases lying between them. The CDR3 sequence is 12 residues long. CDR3 in DNA: TGTGCCACCGGGCGCCAGGATGAGACCCAGTACTTC. This translates into CATGRQDETQYF.

The chain uses TRBV15 and TRBJ1-5, with no clear D. Germline V lookup: CDR1 LNHNV, CDR2 YYDKDF (reference sequence). Trimming shortened V by 1 base and J by 5 bases, and 12 bases separated the two germline ends. The length of the CDR3 is 15 residues. CDR3 sequence reads: CATSRATRSDQPQHF. CDR3 DNA: TGTGCCACCAGCAGAGCTACCCGGAGCGATCAGCCCCAGCATTTT.

This clonotype has only a few counts. The rearrangement links TRBV5-6 to TRBJ2-7; D unresolved. The CDR3 totals 11 residues. Per the germline V gene, CDR1 is SGHDT and CDR2 is YYEEEE. Trimming took 2 bases from V and 6 from J, leaving 6 bases between them. In DNA form, the CDR3 reads TGTGCCAGCAGCTTCTCGTCCGAGCAGTACTTC. This sequence encodes CASSFSSEQYF.

This chain connects TRBV28 to TRBJ1-5; D is ambiguous. This CDR3 is built from 14 residues. V was shortened by 8 bases and J by 0 bases, with 11 bases between the two germline ends. Germline V lookup: CDR1 MDHEN, CDR2 SYDVKM. CDR3 region: CASLAINSNQPQHF. In DNA form, the CDR3 reads TGTGCCAGCCTCGCTATAAATAGCAATCAGCCCCAGCATTTT.

The chain has TRBV9 and TRBJ1-2; 8 bases are a match to TRBD1. Germline CDR1 and CDR2: SGDLS and YYNGEE. Trimming cost V 4 bases and J 4 bases; bases outside gene matches: 6. The length of the CDR3 is 14 residues. The CDR3 region is CASSPAGGPYGYTF. The CDR3, as DNA: TGTGCCAGCAGCCCAGCAGGGGGCCCCTATGGCTACACCTTC.

This clonotype was observed a handful of times. The chain uses TRBV4-3 and TRBJ2-7; a weak D match, TRBD2 (7 bases). The germline V gene has CDR1 LGHNA and CDR2 YSLEER. CDR3 length: 15 amino acids. The ends were cut back, 0 bases at V and 4 bases at J, with 13 bases in the middle. The DNA of the CDR3 is TGCGCCAGCAGCCAAGACGGGGGGCGCGAATACGAGCAGTACTTC. Encoded protein: CASSQDGGREYEQYF.

The V and J genes are TRBV20-1 and TRBJ2-4; D may be TRBD1 (5 bases). Germline lookup yields CDR1 DFQATT and CDR2 SNEGSKA (reference sequence). The CDR3 totals 13 residues. Trimming cost V 3 bases and J 2 bases, with 8 bases left between them. CDR3 bases: TGCAGTGCTAGCCCAGGGTCCAAAAACATTCAGTACTTC. It codes for CSASPGSKNIQYF.

A note on this clonotype: The junction shows a germline mismatch at one end, possibly a read error. The gene calls are TRBV6-2 or TRBV6-3 and TRBJ2-4; no clear D. The CDR3 is made up of 15 amino acids. Looked up from germline, CDR1 is MNHEY and CDR2 is SVGEGT. The CDR3 reads CASRYSIKAKNIQYF. In nucleotides, the CDR3 is TGTGCCAGCAGATACTCGATCAAGGCCAAAAACATTCAGTACTTC.

This clonotype was seen only a few times. The chain combines TRBV29-1 with TRBJ1-2; D uncertain. From germline, CDR1 is SQVTM and CDR2 ANQGSEA. The CDR3 totals 8 residues. Between the trimmed V and J ends, which lost 8 bases and 3 bases, there was a span of 1 base. CDR3 sequence: CSYYGYTF. The CDR3 DNA reads TGCAGCTACTATGGCTACACCTTC.

This clonotype was observed at least ten times. The chain has TRBV6-2 or TRBV6-3 and TRBJ2-7; D not resolved. V lost 6 bases, J lost 5 bases, and 8 bases lay in between. Per the germline V gene, CDR1 is MNHEY and CDR2 is SVGEGT. The CDR3 has 11 residues. The CDR3 sequence is CASRQGHEQYF. In DNA, the CDR3 is TGTGCCAGCAGGCAAGGCCACGAGCAGTACTTC.

The chain carries TRBV5-1 and TRBJ2-7; weak D call: TRBD2 (5 bases). Germline assignment: CDR1 SGHRS and CDR2 YFSETQ. CDR3 length equals 14 residues. V was pared by 4 bases and J by 2 bases, with 13 bases between. Written as DNA, the CDR3 is TGCGCCAGCAGCACGGGAACTGCAACCTACGAGCAGTACTTC. Translated, it gives CASSTGTATYEQYF.

The chain carries TRBV9 and TRBJ1-4; D not resolved. The germline V and J ends were trimmed by 1 base and 0 bases, with 4 bases remaining between them. This CDR3 region has 14 residues. CDR1 and CDR2 from the germline V gene are SGDLS and YYNGEE. The CDR3 loop is CASSVNPTNEKLFF. CDR3 bases: TGTGCCAGCAGCGTAAATCCAACTAATGAAAAACTGTTTTTT. Full variable domain (rest looked up from reference TRBV9 and TRBJ1-4): DSGVTQTPKHLITATGQRVTLRCSPRSGDLSVYWYQQSLDQGLQFLIQYYNGEERAKGNILERFSAQQFPDLHSELNLSSLELGDSALYFCASSVNPTNEKLFFGSGTQLSVL.

In its sample, this clonotype was seen many times. The rearrangement uses TRBV5-1 and TRBJ1-2; D is perhaps TRBD1 (5 bases). Trimming stripped 4 bases from V and 2 bases from J, with 15 bases between. Germline CDR1 SGHRS, CDR2 YFSETQ. CDR3 length: 15 residues. The CDR3 DNA sequence: TGCGCCAGCAGCCGGGAGGGGTCAGAAAACTATGGCTACACCTTC. This encodes CASSREGSENYGYTF.

The rearrangement joins TRBV7-2 to TRBJ2-6, with D possibly being TRBD1 or TRBD2 (6 bases each). The CDR3 totals 16 residues. V lost 2 bases to trimming and J lost 4 bases, with 12 bases between them. In germline, CDR1 is SGHTA, CDR2 FQGNSA. The CDR3 region is CASSLRGATGANVLTF. CDR3 nucleotide sequence: TGTGCCAGCAGCTTAAGGGGGGCGACCGGGGCCAACGTCCTGACTTTC. Variable domain in full (rest from reference TRBV7-2 and TRBJ2-6): GAGVSQSPSNKVTEKGKDVELRCDPISGHTALYWYRQSLGQGLEFLIYFQGNSAPDKSGLPSDRFSAERTGGSVSTLTIQRTQQEDSAVYLCASSLRGATGANVLTFGAGSRLTVL.

The rearrangement links TRBV10-3 to TRBJ2-5; D is perhaps TRBD1 (5 bases). V was trimmed by 6 bases and J by 2 bases, leaving 13 bases between them. The CDR3 is 14 residues long. From germline, CDR1 is ENHRY and CDR2 SYGVKD. The chain's CDR3 is CAIRGDRPQETQYF. CDR3 DNA sequence: TGTGCCATCAGGGGCGACAGACCTCAAGAGACCCAGTACTTC.

The gene calls are TRBV7-2 and TRBJ2-5; 8 nucleotides line up with TRBD1. This CDR3 is 15 amino acids long. Trimming took 2 bases from V and 4 from J; bases not matched to a gene: 6. From germline, CDR1 is SGHTA and CDR2 FQGNSA. The CDR3 DNA sequence: TGTGCCAGCAGCTTAAATGGCCAGGGGGCAGAGACCCAGTACTTC. Translation: CASSLNGQGAETQYF.